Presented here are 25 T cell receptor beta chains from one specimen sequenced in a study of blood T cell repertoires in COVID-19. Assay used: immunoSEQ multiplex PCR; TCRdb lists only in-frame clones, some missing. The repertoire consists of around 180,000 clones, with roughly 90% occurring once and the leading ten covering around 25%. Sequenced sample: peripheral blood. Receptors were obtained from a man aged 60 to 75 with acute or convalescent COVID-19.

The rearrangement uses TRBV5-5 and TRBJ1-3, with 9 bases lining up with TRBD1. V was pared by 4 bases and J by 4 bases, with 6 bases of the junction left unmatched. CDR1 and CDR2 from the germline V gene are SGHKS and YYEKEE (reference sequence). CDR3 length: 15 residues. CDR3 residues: CASSLGTGPGNTIYF. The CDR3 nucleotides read TGTGCCAGCAGCCTCGGGACAGGGCCAGGAAACACCATATATTTT.

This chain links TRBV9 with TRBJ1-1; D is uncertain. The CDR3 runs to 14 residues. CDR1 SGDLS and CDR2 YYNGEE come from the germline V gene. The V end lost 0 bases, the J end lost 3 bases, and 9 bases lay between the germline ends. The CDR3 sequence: CASSVGAPDTEAFF. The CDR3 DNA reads TGTGCCAGCAGCGTAGGAGCCCCGGACACTGAAGCTTTCTTT.

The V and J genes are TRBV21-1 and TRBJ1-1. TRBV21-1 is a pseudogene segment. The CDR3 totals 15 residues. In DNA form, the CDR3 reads TGTGCCAGCAGCAAAAGCGGGGGCCCGAACACTGAAGCTTTCTTT. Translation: CASSKSGGPNTEAFF.

The CDR3, as DNA: TGTGCCTGGAGTGTTTGGGACAGGGGGTTTCCTGAAGCTTTCTTT. This codes for CAWSVWDRGFPEAFF. The chain links TRBV30 to TRBJ1-1; 11 bases fit TRBD1. With 0 bases clipped from V and 6 bases from J, the junction kept 6 bases outside the gene matches. Germline CDR1 GTSNPN, CDR2 SVGIG (reference sequence). The CDR3 loop spans 15 amino acids.

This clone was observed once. The CDR3 sequence: CASSEVYAGGDYGYTF. CDR3 sequence (DNA): TGTGCCAGCAGTGAAGTATACGCCGGAGGGGATTATGGCTACACCTTC. This chain connects TRBV6-1 to TRBJ1-2, with D maybe TRBD1 (5 bases). Germline CDR1 and CDR2: MNHNS and SASEGT. The CDR3 has 16 amino acids. Trimming pared 1 base from V and 5 bases from J, leaving 17 bases between.

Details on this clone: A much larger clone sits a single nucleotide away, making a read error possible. The CDR3 sequence is CASSLQGNTIYF. DNA for the CDR3: TGTGCCAGCAGCCTACAGGGAAACACCATATATTTT. V gene TRBV3-1 (or the pseudogene TRBV3-2) combines with J gene TRBJ1-3; D call uncertain. V was shortened by 4 bases and J by 4 bases, with 5 bases between the two germline ends. Germline V gene lookup returns CDR1 LGHDT and CDR2 YNNKEL (reference sequence). The CDR3 extends over 12 amino acids.

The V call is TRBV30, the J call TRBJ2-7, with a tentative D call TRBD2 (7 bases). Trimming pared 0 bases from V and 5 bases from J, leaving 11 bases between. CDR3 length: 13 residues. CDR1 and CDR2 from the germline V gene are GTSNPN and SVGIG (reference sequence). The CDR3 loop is CAWSVGGGDEQYV. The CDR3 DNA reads TGTGCCTGGAGTGTAGGGGGAGGGGACGAGCAGTACGTC.

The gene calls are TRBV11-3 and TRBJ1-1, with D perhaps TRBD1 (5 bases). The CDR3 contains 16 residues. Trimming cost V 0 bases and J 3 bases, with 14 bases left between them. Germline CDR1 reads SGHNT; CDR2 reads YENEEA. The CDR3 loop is CASSLDLRAPYTEAFF. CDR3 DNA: TGTGCCAGCAGCTTAGACCTCAGGGCGCCTTACACTGAAGCTTTCTTT.

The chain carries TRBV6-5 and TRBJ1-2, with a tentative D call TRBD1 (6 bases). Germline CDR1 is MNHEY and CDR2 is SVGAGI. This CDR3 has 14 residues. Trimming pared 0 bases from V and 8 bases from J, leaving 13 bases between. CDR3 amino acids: CASSYSAGARGYTF. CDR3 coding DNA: TGTGCCAGCAGTTACTCTGCAGGGGCCAGGGGCTACACCTTC.

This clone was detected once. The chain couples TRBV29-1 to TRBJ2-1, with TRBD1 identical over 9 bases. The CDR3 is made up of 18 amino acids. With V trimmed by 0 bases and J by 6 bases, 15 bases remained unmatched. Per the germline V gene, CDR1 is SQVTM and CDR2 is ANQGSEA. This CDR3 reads CSVEERTGDLFYSNEQFF. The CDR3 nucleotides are TGCAGCGTTGAAGAGCGGACAGGGGACCTATTTTATAGCAATGAGCAGTTCTTC.

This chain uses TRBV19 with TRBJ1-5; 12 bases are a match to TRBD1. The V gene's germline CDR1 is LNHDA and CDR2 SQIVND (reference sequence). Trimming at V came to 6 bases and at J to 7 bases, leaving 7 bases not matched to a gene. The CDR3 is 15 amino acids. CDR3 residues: CASSPGTGGGQPQHF. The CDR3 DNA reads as TGTGCCAGTAGCCCCGGGACAGGGGGCGGACAGCCCCAGCATTTT. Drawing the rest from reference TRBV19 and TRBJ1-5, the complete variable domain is DGGITQSPKYLFRKEGQNVTLSCEQNLNHDAMYWYRQDPGQGLRLIYYSQIVNDFQKGDIAEGYSVSREKKESFPLTVTSAQKNPTAFYLCASSPGTGGGQPQHFGDGTRLSIL.

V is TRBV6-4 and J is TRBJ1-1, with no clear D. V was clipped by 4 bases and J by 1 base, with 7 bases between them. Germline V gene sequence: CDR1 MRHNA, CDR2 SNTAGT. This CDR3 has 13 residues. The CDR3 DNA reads TGTGCCAGCAGTGCCACACGGAACACTGAAGCTTTCTTT. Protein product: CASSATRNTEAFF.

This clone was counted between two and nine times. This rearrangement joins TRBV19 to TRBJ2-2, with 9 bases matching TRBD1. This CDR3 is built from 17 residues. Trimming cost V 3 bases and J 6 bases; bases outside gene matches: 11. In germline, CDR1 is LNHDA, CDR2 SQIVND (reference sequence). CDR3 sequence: CASSMWTGVIDAGELFF. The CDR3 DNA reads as TGTGCCAGTAGTATGTGGACAGGGGTAATCGATGCCGGGGAGCTGTTTTTT.

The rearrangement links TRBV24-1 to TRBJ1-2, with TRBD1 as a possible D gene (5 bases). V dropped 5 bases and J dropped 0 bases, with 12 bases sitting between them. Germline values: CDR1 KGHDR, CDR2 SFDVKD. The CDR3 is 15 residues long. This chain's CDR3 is CATSVTVSPNYGYTF. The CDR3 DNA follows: TGTGCCACCAGTGTGACAGTTTCCCCTAACTATGGCTACACCTTC.

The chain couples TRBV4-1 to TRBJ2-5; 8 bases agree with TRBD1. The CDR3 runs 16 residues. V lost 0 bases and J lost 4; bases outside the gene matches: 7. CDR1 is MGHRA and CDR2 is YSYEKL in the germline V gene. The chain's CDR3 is CASSQDRTGSRETQYF. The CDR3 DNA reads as TGCGCCAGCAGCCAAGATCGGACAGGGAGTCGAGAGACCCAGTACTTC.

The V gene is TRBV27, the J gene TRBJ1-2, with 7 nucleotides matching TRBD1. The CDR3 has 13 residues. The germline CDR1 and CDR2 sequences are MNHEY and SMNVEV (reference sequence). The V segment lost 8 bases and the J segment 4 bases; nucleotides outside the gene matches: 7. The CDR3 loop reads CASGDRDSYGYTF. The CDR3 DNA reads TGTGCCAGCGGAGATCGGGACAGCTATGGCTACACCTTC.

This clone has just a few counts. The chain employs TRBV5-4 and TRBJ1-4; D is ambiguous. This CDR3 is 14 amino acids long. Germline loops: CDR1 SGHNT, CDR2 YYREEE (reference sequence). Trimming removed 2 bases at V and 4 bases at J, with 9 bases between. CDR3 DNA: TGTGCCAGCAGCTTAGATCGGAGTAATGAAAAACTGTTTTTT. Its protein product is CASSLDRSNEKLFF.

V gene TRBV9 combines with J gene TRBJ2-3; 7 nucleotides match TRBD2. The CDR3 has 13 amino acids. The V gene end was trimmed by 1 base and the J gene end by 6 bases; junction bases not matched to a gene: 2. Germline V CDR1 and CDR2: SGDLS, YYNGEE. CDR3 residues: CASSVFGGDTQYF. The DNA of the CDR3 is TGTGCCAGCAGCGTATTCGGGGGGGATACGCAGTATTTT.

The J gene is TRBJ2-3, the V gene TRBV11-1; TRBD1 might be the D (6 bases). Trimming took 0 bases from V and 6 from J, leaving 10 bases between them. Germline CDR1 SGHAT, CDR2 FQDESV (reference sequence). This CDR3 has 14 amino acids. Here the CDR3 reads CASSLAGQGDTQYF. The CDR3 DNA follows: TGTGCCAGCAGCTTAGCCGGTCAGGGGGATACGCAGTATTTT.

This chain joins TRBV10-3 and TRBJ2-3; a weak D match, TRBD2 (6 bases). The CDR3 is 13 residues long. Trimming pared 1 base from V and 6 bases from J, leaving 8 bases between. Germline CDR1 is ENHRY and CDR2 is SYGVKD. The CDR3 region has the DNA TGTGCCATCAGTGAGTTGGAGGGGGATACGCAGTATTTT. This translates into CAISELEGDTQYF.

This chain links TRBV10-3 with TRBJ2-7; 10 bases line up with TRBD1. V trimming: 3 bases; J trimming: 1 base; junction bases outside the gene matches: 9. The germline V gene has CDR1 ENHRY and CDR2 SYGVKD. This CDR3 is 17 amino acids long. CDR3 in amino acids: CAISDTRDRGTSYEQYV. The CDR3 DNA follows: TGTGCCATCAGTGATACCCGGGACAGGGGAACGTCCTACGAGCAGTACGTC.

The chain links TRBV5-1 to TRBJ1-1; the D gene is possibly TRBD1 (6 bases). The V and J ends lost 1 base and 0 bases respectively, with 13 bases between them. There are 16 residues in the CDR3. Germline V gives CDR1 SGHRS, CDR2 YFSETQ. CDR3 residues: CASSLIGGLMNTEAFF. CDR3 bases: TGCGCCAGCAGCTTGATCGGGGGGCTCATGAACACTGAAGCTTTCTTT.

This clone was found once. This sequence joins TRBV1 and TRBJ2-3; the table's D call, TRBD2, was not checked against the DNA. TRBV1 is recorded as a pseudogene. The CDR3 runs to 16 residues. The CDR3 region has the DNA TGCACCAGCAGCCATCCAGAGCGGGTGGCCTGGGATACGCAGTATTTT. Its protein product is CTSSHPERVAWDTQYF.

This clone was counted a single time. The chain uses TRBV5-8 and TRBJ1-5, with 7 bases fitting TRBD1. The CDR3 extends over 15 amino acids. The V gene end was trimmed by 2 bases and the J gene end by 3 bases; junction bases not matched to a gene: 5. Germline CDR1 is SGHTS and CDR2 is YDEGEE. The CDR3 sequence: CASSLGDSPNQPQHF. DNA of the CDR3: TGTGCCAGCAGCTTAGGGGACAGCCCCAATCAGCCCCAGCATTTT.

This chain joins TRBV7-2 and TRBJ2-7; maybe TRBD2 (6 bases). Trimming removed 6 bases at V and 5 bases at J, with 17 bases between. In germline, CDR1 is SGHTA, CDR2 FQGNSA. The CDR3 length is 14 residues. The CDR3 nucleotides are TGTGCCAGCAGGTTTGGGGGGTCTCTGGACGAGCAGTACTTC. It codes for CASRFGGSLDEQYF.